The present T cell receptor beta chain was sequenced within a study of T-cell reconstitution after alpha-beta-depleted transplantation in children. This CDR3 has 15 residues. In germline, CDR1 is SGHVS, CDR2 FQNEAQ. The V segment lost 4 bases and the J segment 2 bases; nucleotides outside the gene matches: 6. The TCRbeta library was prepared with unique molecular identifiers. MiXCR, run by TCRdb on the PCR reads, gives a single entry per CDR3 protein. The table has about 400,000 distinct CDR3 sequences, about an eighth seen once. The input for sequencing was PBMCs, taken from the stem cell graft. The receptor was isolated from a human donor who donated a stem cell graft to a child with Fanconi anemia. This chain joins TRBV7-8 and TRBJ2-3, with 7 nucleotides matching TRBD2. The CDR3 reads CASSYAAGPTDTQYF. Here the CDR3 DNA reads TGTGCCAGCAGCTACGCAGCGGGACCCACAGATACGCAGTATTTT.